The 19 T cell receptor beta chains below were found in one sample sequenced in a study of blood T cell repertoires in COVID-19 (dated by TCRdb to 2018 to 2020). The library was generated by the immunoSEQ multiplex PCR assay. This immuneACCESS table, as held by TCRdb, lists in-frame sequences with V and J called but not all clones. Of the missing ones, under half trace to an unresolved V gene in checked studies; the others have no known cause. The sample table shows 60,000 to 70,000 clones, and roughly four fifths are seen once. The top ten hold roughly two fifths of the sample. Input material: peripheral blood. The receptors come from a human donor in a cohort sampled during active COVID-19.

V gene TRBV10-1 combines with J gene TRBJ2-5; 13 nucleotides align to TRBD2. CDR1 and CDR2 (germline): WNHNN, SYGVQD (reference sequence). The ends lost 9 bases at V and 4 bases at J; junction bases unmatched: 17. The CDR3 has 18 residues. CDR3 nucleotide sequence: TGCGCCAGGATAAAAACTAGCGGGGGGGCCGGTTTGGGAGAGACCCAGTACTTC. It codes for CARIKTSGGAGLGETQYF.

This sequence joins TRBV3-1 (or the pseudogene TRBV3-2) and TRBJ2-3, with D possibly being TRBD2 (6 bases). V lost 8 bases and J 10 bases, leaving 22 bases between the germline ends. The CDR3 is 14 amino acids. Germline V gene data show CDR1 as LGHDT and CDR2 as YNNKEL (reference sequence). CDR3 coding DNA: TGTGCCAGCCGGTTCCGCGGGGAATGGGGTGCGCAGTATTTT. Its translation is CASRFRGEWGAQYF.

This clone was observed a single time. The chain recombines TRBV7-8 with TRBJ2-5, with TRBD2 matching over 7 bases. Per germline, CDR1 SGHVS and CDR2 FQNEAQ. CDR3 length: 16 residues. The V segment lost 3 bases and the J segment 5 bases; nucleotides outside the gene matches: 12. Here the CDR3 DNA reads TGTGCCAGCAGCTTCCAGCGGGGCTACCTTCGGGAGACCCAGTACTTC. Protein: CASSFQRGYLRETQYF.

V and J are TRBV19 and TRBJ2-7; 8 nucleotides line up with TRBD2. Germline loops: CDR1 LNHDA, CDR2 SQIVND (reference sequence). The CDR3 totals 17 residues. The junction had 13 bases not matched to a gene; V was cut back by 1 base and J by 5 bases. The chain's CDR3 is CASSIGGRGGIPHEQYF. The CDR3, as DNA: TGTGCCAGTAGTATAGGAGGGCGCGGGGGGATCCCCCACGAGCAGTACTTC.

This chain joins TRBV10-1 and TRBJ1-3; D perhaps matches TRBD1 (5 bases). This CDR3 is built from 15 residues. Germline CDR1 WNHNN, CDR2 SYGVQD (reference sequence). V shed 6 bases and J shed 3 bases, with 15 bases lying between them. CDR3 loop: CASRPPGEGGNTIYF. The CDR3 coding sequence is TGCGCCAGCAGACCTCCGGGGGAGGGTGGAAACACCATATATTTT.

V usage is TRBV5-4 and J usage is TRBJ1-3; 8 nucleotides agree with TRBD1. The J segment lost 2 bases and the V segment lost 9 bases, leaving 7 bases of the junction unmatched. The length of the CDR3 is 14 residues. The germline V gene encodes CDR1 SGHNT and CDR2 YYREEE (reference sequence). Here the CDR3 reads CATKETGAGNTIYF. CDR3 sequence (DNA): TGTGCCACCAAGGAGACAGGGGCTGGAAACACCATATATTTT.

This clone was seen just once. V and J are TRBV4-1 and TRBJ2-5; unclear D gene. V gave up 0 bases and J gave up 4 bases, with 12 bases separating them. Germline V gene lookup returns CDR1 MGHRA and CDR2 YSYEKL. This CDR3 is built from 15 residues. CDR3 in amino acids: CASSQEAGRIETQYF. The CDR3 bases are TGCGCCAGCAGCCAAGAAGCTGGCAGGATAGAGACCCAGTACTTC.

Written as DNA, the CDR3 is TGCGCCAGCAGCCCCGGGACTAGCGGGGCCCTATACGAGCAGTACTTC. Protein: CASSPGTSGALYEQYF. V gene TRBV5-1 combines with J gene TRBJ2-7; 13 bases are a match to TRBD2. Per the germline V gene, CDR1 is SGHRS and CDR2 is YFSETQ. The J segment lost 4 bases and the V segment lost 4 bases, leaving 8 bases of the junction unmatched. The CDR3 covers 16 residues.

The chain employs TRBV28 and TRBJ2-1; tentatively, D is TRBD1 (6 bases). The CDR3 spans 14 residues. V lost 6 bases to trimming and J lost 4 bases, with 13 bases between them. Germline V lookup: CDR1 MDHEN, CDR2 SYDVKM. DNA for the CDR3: TGTGCCAGCAGAAATTGGACAGCGTACAATGAGCAGTTCTTC. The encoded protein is CASRNWTAYNEQFF.

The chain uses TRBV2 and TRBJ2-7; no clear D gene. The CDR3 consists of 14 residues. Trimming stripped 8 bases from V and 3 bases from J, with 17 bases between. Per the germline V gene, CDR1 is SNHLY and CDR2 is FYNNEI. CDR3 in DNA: TGTGCCAGCTTCAAACAGACAATCAACTACGAGCAGTACTTC. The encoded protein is CASFKQTINYEQYF.

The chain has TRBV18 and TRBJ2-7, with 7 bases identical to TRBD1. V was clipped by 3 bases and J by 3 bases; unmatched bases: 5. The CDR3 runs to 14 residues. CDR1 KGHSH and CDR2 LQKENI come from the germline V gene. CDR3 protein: CASSPSHRGYEQYF. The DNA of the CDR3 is TGTGCCAGCTCACCTAGCCACAGGGGCTACGAGCAGTACTTC.

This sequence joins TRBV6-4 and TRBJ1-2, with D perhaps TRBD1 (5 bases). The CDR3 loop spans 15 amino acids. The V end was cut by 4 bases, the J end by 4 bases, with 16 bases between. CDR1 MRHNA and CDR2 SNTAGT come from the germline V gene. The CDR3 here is CASSASTVPVYGYTF. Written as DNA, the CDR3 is TGTGCCAGCAGTGCCTCGACAGTCCCCGTCTATGGCTACACCTTC.

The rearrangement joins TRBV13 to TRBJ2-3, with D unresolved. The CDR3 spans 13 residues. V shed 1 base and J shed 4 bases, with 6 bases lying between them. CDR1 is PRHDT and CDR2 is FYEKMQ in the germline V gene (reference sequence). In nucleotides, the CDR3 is TGTGCCAGCAGCTTAGATGAGGCAGATACGCAGTATTTT. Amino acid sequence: CASSLDEADTQYF.

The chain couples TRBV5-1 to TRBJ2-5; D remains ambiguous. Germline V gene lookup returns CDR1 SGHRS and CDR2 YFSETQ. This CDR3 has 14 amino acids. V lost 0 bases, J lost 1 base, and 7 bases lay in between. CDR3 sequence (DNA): TGCGCCAGCAGCTTGGATGGCAGCCAAGAGACCCAGTACTTC. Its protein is CASSLDGSQETQYF.

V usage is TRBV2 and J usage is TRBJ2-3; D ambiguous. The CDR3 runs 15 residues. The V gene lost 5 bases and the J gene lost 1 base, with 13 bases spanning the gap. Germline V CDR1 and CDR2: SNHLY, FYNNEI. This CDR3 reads CASSLSSRRTDTQYF. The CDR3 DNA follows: TGTGCCAGCAGTCTATCGTCGCGGCGCACAGATACGCAGTATTTT.

The CDR3 DNA sequence: TGTGCCACCAGCAGAGGGCGGGTGAACACTGAAGCTTTCTTT. Protein product: CATSRGRVNTEAFF. The rearrangement joins TRBV15 to TRBJ1-1; D unresolved. V lost 1 base and J 0 bases, leaving 6 bases between the germline ends. CDR3 length: 14 residues. Looked up from germline, CDR1 is LNHNV and CDR2 is YYDKDF (reference sequence).

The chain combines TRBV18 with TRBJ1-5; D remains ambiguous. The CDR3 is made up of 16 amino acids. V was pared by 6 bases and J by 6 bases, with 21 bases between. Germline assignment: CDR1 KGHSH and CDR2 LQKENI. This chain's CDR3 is CASSEGSGEGGQPQHF. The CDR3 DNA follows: TGTGCCAGCTCCGAGGGTTCGGGAGAGGGCGGTCAGCCCCAGCATTTT.

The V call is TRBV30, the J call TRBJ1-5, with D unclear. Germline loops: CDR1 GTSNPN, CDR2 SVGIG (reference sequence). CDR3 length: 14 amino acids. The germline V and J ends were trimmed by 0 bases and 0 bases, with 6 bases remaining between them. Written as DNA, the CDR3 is TGTGCCTGGAGTGTACTTGATAGCAATCAGCCCCAGCATTTT. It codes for CAWSVLDSNQPQHF.

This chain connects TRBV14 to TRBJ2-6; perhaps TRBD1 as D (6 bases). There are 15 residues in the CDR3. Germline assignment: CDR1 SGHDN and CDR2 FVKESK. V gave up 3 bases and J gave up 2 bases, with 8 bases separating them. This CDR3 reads CASSQDSTGANVLTF. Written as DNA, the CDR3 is TGTGCCAGCAGCCAGGACAGTACTGGGGCCAACGTCCTGACTTTC.